This T cell receptor (beta chain) is drawn from a study of shared clonotypes between healthy human individuals. This clone appeared a single time. The CDR3 runs to 15 residues. The germline V gene has CDR1 SGHTS and CDR2 YDEGEE. V shed 2 bases and J shed 0 bases, with 10 bases lying between them. Both subsets, CD45RA+ naive and CD45RA-negative memory, were split from the CD4+ cells. Sequencing used immunoSEQ multiplex PCR; TCRdb keeps in-frame clones, though not all of them. The profile shows millions of clones, approximately 94% of them singletons. Sample: naive CD4+ T cells sorted from blood. Subset noted: CD45RA+ positively selected. The TCR sequence derives from a man younger than 35 in good health. The V gene is TRBV5-8, the J gene TRBJ2-3; D not certain. The CDR3 DNA reads TGTGCCAGCAGCTTCAGTATATTTAGCACAGATACGCAGTATTTT. Translated, it gives CASSFSIFSTDTQYF.